Reported below is one TCR beta chain. The data were taken from a study of technical replicates of blood from four donors. This CDR3 is 12 amino acids long. The ends lost 6 bases at V and 7 bases at J; junction bases unmatched: 4. Germline CDR1 and CDR2: MDHEN and SYDVKM. TCRdb's table, derived via immunoSEQ multiplex PCR, lists solely in-frame clones and lacks some. Found here are approximately 75,000 clones, about 81% of them singletons; the top ten hold about 4%. The sample consisted of PBMCs. J is TRBJ1-2 and V is TRBV28, with 8 positions matching TRBD1. The receptor was isolated from a human donor in good health. Some clones in this sample may be carry-over from other donors' samples. The CDR3 DNA follows: TGTGCCAGCAGATCAGGGGGCGGTGGCTACACCTTC. Amino acid sequence: CASRSGGGGYTF.